The 16 T cell receptor beta chains below all came from one sample that was sequenced in a study of T cell repertoires in cytomegalovirus infection. What these receptors recognize is not known. MiXCR, run by TCRdb on the reads, gives a single entry per CDR3 protein. The sample contains roughly 700,000 distinct CDR3 sequences, around 31% of which appear only once. This sample comprised cultured PBMCs, obtained from culture after CMV antigen stimulation. The receptors were gathered from a human donor in good health (CMV status not recorded). Some clones in this sample may be carry-over from other donors' samples.

J is TRBJ2-1 and V is TRBV4-3; TRBD1 matches at 7 bases. Germline CDR1 and CDR2: LGHNA and YSLEER. The CDR3 is made up of 16 amino acids. Trimming cost V 4 bases and J 10 bases; bases outside gene matches: 16. CDR3 DNA sequence: TGCGCCAGCAGCCTGACCGGGACAGAGGGACCGGAGGAGCAGTTCTTC. Amino acid sequence: CASSLTGTEGPEEQFF.

This clonotype was seen a few times. The chain has TRBV12-3 or TRBV12-4 and TRBJ2-1, with D perhaps matching TRBD2 (6 bases). CDR3 size: 15 residues. Trimming stripped 3 bases from V and 3 bases from J, with 12 bases between. The CDR3 loop reads CASSFGTPGYNEQFF. The CDR3 DNA reads as TGTGCCAGCAGTTTTGGGACTCCTGGCTACAATGAGCAGTTCTTC.

V usage is TRBV20-1 and J usage is TRBJ1-4; no definite D call. Germline lookup yields CDR1 DFQATT and CDR2 SNEGSKA (reference sequence). CDR3 length equals 11 residues. V was pared by 2 bases and J by 7 bases, with 5 bases between. The CDR3 coding sequence is TGCAGTGCTAGAAGATCTGAAAAACTGTTTTTT. It encodes CSARRSEKLFF.

Regarding this clonotype: A read error may be the cause here, since a much bigger clone is one base away. The chain couples TRBV7-6 to TRBJ2-3, with 9 bases that match TRBD2. This CDR3 spans 17 amino acids. Germline V gives CDR1 SGHVS, CDR2 FNYEAQ. CDR3 DNA sequence: TGTGCCAGCAGTTCCCCCTCTAGCGGGGAAACCACAGATGCGCAGTATTTT. Translating gives CASSSPSSGETTDAQYF.

The CDR3 nucleotides are TGTGCCAGCAGCGGTTACGGTGAGCAGTTCTTC. It codes for CASSGYGEQFF. V is TRBV9 and J is TRBJ2-1; no firm D call. CDR3 length: 11 residues. The germline V and J ends were trimmed by 3 bases and 9 bases, with 7 bases remaining between them. Germline V gives CDR1 SGDLS, CDR2 YYNGEE.

The V gene is TRBV18, the J gene TRBJ1-1; D gene ambiguous. The germline gives CDR1 KGHSH, CDR2 LQKENI. The length of the CDR3 is 13 residues. The V end was cut by 0 bases, the J end by 7 bases, with 9 bases between. The CDR3 spells CASSPPPAGEAFF. For the CDR3, the DNA is TGTGCCAGCTCACCACCCCCCGCGGGTGAAGCTTTCTTT.

The chain uses TRBV7-2 and TRBJ2-1, with D perhaps TRBD1 or TRBD2 (6 bases each). V was shortened by 5 bases and J by 8 bases, with 16 bases between the two germline ends. Germline CDR1 and CDR2: SGHTA and FQGNSA. The CDR3 runs to 14 residues. In nucleotides, the CDR3 is TGTGCCAGCAGCACCGGGGGCGTAGGGGATGAGCAGTTCTTC. Protein sequence: CASSTGGVGDEQFF.

This clonotype showed up just a few times. This chain joins TRBV6-2 or TRBV6-3 and TRBJ2-1; the match to TRBD2 covers 7 bases. The germline V gene encodes CDR1 MNHEY and CDR2 SVGEGT. CDR3 length: 13 residues. With 8 bases clipped from V and 10 bases from J, the junction kept 11 bases outside the gene matches. CDR3 amino acids: CASLGGRTNEQFF. The CDR3 DNA is TGTGCCAGCCTCGGCGGGAGAACTAACGAGCAGTTCTTC.

This rearrangement joins TRBV20-1 to TRBJ2-3; no clear D. The CDR3 has 15 residues. Deletions cut 0 bases from V and 4 bases from J, with 14 bases between. CDR1 is DFQATT, CDR2 SNEGSKA, per germline (reference sequence). The CDR3 DNA reads TGCAGTGCTAGAGATCCACTACGTGGTCCAGATACGCAGTATTTT. Its protein is CSARDPLRGPDTQYF.

This clonotype was seen more than once but under ten times. The chain couples TRBV7-7 to TRBJ2-5; perhaps TRBD1 as D (6 bases). The CDR3 extends over 12 amino acids. Between the trimmed V and J ends, which lost 6 bases and 5 bases, there was a span of 10 bases. In germline, CDR1 is SSHAT, CDR2 FNYEAQ (reference sequence). CDR3 bases: TGTGCCAGCAGGGGGGCCGGGGAGACCCAGTACTTC. It codes for CASRGAGETQYF.

The table lists this clonotype with a few counts. The chain carries TRBV4-1 and TRBJ1-6, with D tentatively TRBD1 (5 bases). The CDR3 extends over 14 amino acids. Germline assignment: CDR1 MGHRA and CDR2 YSYEKL. V gave up 1 base and J gave up 7 bases, with 8 bases separating them. Here the CDR3 DNA reads TGCGCCAGCAGCCAAGCCAGGGCAAATTCACCCCTCCACTTT. As protein: CASSQARANSPLHF.

This chain joins TRBV7-9 and TRBJ2-1; 7 bases fit TRBD2. CDR1 is SEHNR and CDR2 is FQNEAQ in the germline V gene (reference sequence). This CDR3 has 13 amino acids. Trimming cost V 10 bases and J 0 bases; bases outside gene matches: 3. In nucleotides, the CDR3 is TGTGCCACCCAGCGGGACTCCTACAATGAGCAGTTCTTC. Its translation is CATQRDSYNEQFF.

The rearrangement links TRBV29-1 to TRBJ2-1; 8 nucleotides line up with TRBD2. V lost 7 bases, J lost 5 bases, and 10 bases stayed unmatched. Looked up from germline, CDR1 is SQVTM and CDR2 is ANQGSEA. This CDR3 region has 14 residues. The CDR3 sequence: CSGWVGRANNEQFF. DNA for the CDR3: TGCAGCGGATGGGTCGGGAGGGCCAACAATGAGCAGTTCTTC.

V is TRBV6-1 and J is TRBJ2-7; 9 positions match TRBD1. CDR3 length: 16 residues. Germline trimming cut 2 bases from V and 7 bases from J; bases unmatched to any gene: 12. Looked up from germline, CDR1 is MNHNS and CDR2 is SASEGT. CDR3 coding DNA: TGTGCCAGCAGTGAAATTTATACGGACAGGGGCGGGGAGCAGTACTTC. Its protein is CASSEIYTDRGGEQYF.

The rearrangement joins TRBV7-9 to TRBJ1-2; 9 bases line up with TRBD1. Germline V gene data show CDR1 as SEHNR and CDR2 as FQNEAQ (reference sequence). The V segment lost 5 bases and the J segment 5 bases; nucleotides outside the gene matches: 9. This CDR3 region has 15 residues. The CDR3 region is CASSILGGQGYGYTF. Here the CDR3 DNA reads TGTGCCAGCAGCATCCTGGGGGGACAGGGATATGGCTACACCTTC.

This clonotype was counted between two and nine times. The chain combines TRBV27 with TRBJ2-7; possible D gene TRBD1, 5 bases. Trimming took 5 bases from V and 3 from J, leaving 20 bases between them. Looked up from germline, CDR1 is MNHEY and CDR2 is SMNVEV (reference sequence). The CDR3 consists of 16 residues. The CDR3 DNA is TGTGCCAGCAGTATTTCCTCAGGGAATACGATCTACGAGCAGTACTTC. It yields the protein CASSISSGNTIYEQYF.